This TCR beta chain emerged from a study of T-cell reconstitution after alpha-beta-depleted transplantation in children. Unmatched junction bases numbered 5, after V lost 5 bases and J lost 0 bases. Germline lookup yields CDR1 SEHNR and CDR2 FQNEAQ (reference sequence). The CDR3 runs 15 residues. Preparation of the TCRbeta library involved a method that used unique molecular identifiers. Using its own MiXCR run on the PCR reads, TCRdb lists one record per CDR3 protein. The sample records roughly 590,000 distinct CDR3 sequences, about 15% being singletons. The chain joins TRBV7-9 to TRBJ1-1; TRBD1 agrees at 8 bases. This sequence was found in a human donor who donated a stem cell graft to a child with acute myeloid leukemia. The source was PBMCs from the stem cell graft donor, collected from the stem cell graft. The CDR3 DNA sequence: TGTGCCAGCAGCGCCAAGACAGGGGTGAACACTGAAGCTTTCTTT. This gives the protein CASSAKTGVNTEAFF.